Each of the 29 T cell receptor beta chains below was sequenced from the same sample in a study of blood T cells in healthy people across ages. With a J-beta primer mix and a sample-barcoded 5' primer, a second PCR ran about 6 to 11 cycles. TCRdb analysed the 5' RACE reads with MiXCR anew, one entry per CDR3 protein. The sample has over 1,500,000 distinct CDR3 sequences; more than 35% are singletons. Sequenced input: blood. Receptor source: a human donor in good health.

The chain employs TRBV6-2 or TRBV6-3 and TRBJ2-1; D is unresolved. This CDR3 is 15 amino acids long. The germline V and J ends were trimmed by 5 bases and 6 bases, with 17 bases remaining between them. CDR1 is MNHEY, CDR2 SVGEGT, per germline. Here the CDR3 reads CASSRPLGLGNEQFF. CDR3 sequence (DNA): TGTGCCAGCAGTCGACCCCTGGGCCTTGGCAATGAGCAGTTCTTC.

The CDR3 sequence is CASTLVGEQFF. The CDR3, as DNA: TGTGCCAGCACTTTAGTTGGTGAGCAGTTCTTC. V and J are TRBV2 and TRBJ2-1; D not certain. CDR1 SNHLY and CDR2 FYNNEI come from the germline V gene. CDR3 length equals 11 residues. V gave up 7 bases and J gave up 9 bases, with 10 bases separating them.

This chain uses TRBV6-5 with TRBJ1-2; maybe TRBD1 (5 bases). The CDR3 consists of 13 residues. Germline V gene sequence: CDR1 MNHEY, CDR2 SVGAGI. Trimming removed 0 bases at V and 8 bases at J, with 10 bases between. CDR3 nucleotides: TGTGCCAGCAGTTACTCGAGATGGGGGGGCTACACCTTC. Amino acids: CASSYSRWGGYTF.

The chain recombines TRBV30 with TRBJ2-4, with D possibly TRBD1 on 5 matching bases. CDR1 is GTSNPN and CDR2 is SVGIG in the germline V gene (reference sequence). The length of the CDR3 is 11 residues. The V and J ends lost 1 base and 12 bases respectively, with 10 bases between them. CDR3 region: CAWSAREHQYF. In nucleotides, the CDR3 is TGTGCCTGGAGTGCCAGGGAACATCAGTACTTC. Filled out from reference TRBV30 and TRBJ2-4, the complete variable domain reads SQTIHQWPATLVQPVGSPLSLECTVEGTSNPNLYWYRQAAGRGLQLLFYSVGIGQISSEVPQNLSASRPQDRQFILSSKKLLLSDSGFYLCAWSAREHQYFGAGTRLSVL.

The J gene is TRBJ1-5, the V gene TRBV7-2; D might be TRBD1 (6 bases). The V and J ends lost 4 bases and 6 bases respectively, with 13 bases between them. The CDR3 loop spans 14 amino acids. Looked up from germline, CDR1 is SGHTA and CDR2 is FQGNSA. The CDR3 region is CASSYNTGRQPQHF. The CDR3 bases are TGTGCCAGCAGCTACAACACAGGGCGTCAGCCCCAGCATTTT. Drawing the rest from reference TRBV7-2 and TRBJ1-5, the complete variable domain is GAGVSQSPSNKVTEKGKDVELRCDPISGHTALYWYRQSLGQGLEFLIYFQGNSAPDKSGLPSDRFSAERTGGSVSTLTIQRTQQEDSAVYLCASSYNTGRQPQHFGDGTRLSIL.

The table lists this clonotype with a few counts. V gene TRBV20-1 combines with J gene TRBJ2-5, with a tentative D call TRBD2 (6 bases). Germline V gives CDR1 DFQATT, CDR2 SNEGSKA (reference sequence). There are 13 residues in the CDR3. Between the trimmed V and J ends, which lost 6 bases and 2 bases, there was a span of 13 bases. Written as DNA, the CDR3 is TGCAGTGCGAGTAGGGGACTGCAAGAGACCCAGTACTTC. It codes for CSASRGLQETQYF.

This clonotype was seen only a few times. The V call is TRBV28, the J call TRBJ2-7; 8 bases are shared with TRBD2. Germline trimming cut 5 bases from V and 7 bases from J; bases unmatched to any gene: 10. Germline V gives CDR1 MDHEN, CDR2 SYDVKM. The CDR3 is 14 residues long. The CDR3: CASSPAGGRVEQYF. The DNA for the CDR3 is TGTGCCAGCAGTCCGGCGGGGGGAAGGGTGGAGCAGTACTTC.

In this sample, this clonotype turned up a few times. The rearrangement links TRBV9 to TRBJ1-5; D gene unclear. CDR3 size: 14 residues. Per germline, CDR1 SGDLS and CDR2 YYNGEE. With 4 bases removed from V and 4 bases from J, the gap between germline ends came to 12 bases. The CDR3 DNA reads TGTGCCAGCAGCACAAGACGGCGGAATCAGCCCCAGCATTTT. This gives the protein CASSTRRRNQPQHF.

This clonotype was seen more than once but under ten times. The V call is TRBV15, the J call TRBJ1-2; TRBD1 aligns across 11 bases. The CDR3 is 15 amino acids. Germline assignment: CDR1 LNHNV and CDR2 YYDKDF (reference sequence). Trimming removed 3 bases from V and 6 bases from J; junction bases left unmatched: 6. CDR3 sequence reads: CATSRTGQGANGYTF. The CDR3 DNA sequence: TGTGCCACCAGCAGGACCGGACAGGGGGCAAATGGCTACACCTTC.

Notes on this clonotype: An end of the junction does not agree with germline; a read error may underlie this. The chain uses TRBV28 and TRBJ2-2; TRBD2 might be the D (7 bases). Germline-derived CDR1 and CDR2 are MDHEN and SYDVKM. The CDR3 is 15 amino acids. CDR3 amino acids: CASGGGPGDRWERFF. As DNA, the CDR3 is TGTGCCAGCGGGGGGGGACCGGGAGACAGGTGGGAGCGGTTTTTT. Full variable domain (remainder filled in from reference TRBV28 and TRBJ2-2): DVKVTQSSRYLVKRTGEKVFLECVQDMDHENMFWYRQDPGLGLRLIYFSYDVKMKEKGDIPEGYSVSREKKERFSLILESASTNQTSMYLCASGGGPGDRWERFFGEGSRLTVL.

The chain has TRBV4-3 and TRBJ2-1, with 10 bases lining up with TRBD2. Losses at the gene ends were 3 bases for V and 7 bases for J; bases not matched to a gene: 6. Germline values: CDR1 LGHNA, CDR2 YSLEER. The CDR3 totals 15 residues. The CDR3 bases are TGCGCCAGCAGCCAGAGCGGGGGGGCCGCGAATGAGCAGTTCTTC. It specifies CASSQSGGAANEQFF.

V gene TRBV7-2 combines with J gene TRBJ2-5, with D hard to call. The J call may be mistaken, given a closer DNA end match to TRBJ2-7. Germline V gene data show CDR1 as SGHTA and CDR2 as FQGNSA. The CDR3 runs 15 residues. CDR3: CASSLRDGMGYEQYF. CDR3 nucleotide sequence: TGTGCCAGCAGCTTAAGGGATGGAATGGGGTACGAGCAGTACTTC.

The V and J genes are TRBV9 and TRBJ1-1; D may be TRBD1 (5 bases). The CDR3 is made up of 14 amino acids. CDR1 SGDLS and CDR2 YYNGEE come from the germline V gene. Trimming shortened V by 4 bases and J by 5 bases, and 15 bases separated the two germline ends. CDR3 protein: CASSPPLRETEAFF. The CDR3 DNA reads TGTGCCAGCAGCCCGCCCCTCAGGGAAACTGAAGCTTTCTTT. Combining the CDR3 with reference TRBV9 and TRBJ1-1 gives the whole variable domain DSGVTQTPKHLITATGQRVTLRCSPRSGDLSVYWYQQSLDQGLQFLIQYYNGEERAKGNILERFSAQQFPDLHSELNLSSLELGDSALYFCASSPPLRETEAFFGQGTRLTVV.

The gene calls are TRBV6-1 and TRBJ1-2; D remains ambiguous. The CDR3 runs 15 residues. The germline CDR1 and CDR2 sequences are MNHNS and SASEGT. Trimming took 1 base from V and 4 from J, leaving 13 bases between them. Here the CDR3 reads CASSEDVGISYGYTF. CDR3 sequence (DNA): TGTGCCAGCAGTGAAGATGTAGGCATTTCCTATGGCTACACCTTC.

The chain recombines TRBV5-1 with TRBJ2-7, with a possible D match to TRBD2 (5 bases). Germline CDR1 is SGHRS and CDR2 is YFSETQ. The V gene lost 0 bases and the J gene lost 5 bases, with 9 bases spanning the gap. The CDR3 runs to 13 residues. CDR3 bases: TGCGCCAGCAGCTTGGGTCCGGGAAACGAGCAGTACTTC. Protein sequence: CASSLGPGNEQYF.

The chain joins TRBV20-1 to TRBJ2-2; the D gene could be TRBD1 or TRBD2 (5 bases each). V lost 6 bases, J lost 3 bases, and 14 bases lay in between. The CDR3 spans 14 residues. Germline CDR1 reads DFQATT; CDR2 reads SNEGSKA (reference sequence). The CDR3 DNA is TGCAGTGCCAAACCGGGACGGGACACCGGGGAGCTGTTTTTT. As protein: CSAKPGRDTGELFF.

The chain uses TRBV18 and TRBJ1-2; 10 positions agree with TRBD1. The CDR3 has 15 amino acids. CDR1 is KGHSH and CDR2 is LQKENI in the germline V gene. The V gene end was trimmed by 3 bases and the J gene end by 5 bases; junction bases not matched to a gene: 6. The CDR3 DNA reads as TGTGCCAGCTCACCCCGGACAGGGGGGACTTATGGCTACACCTTC. As protein: CASSPRTGGTYGYTF.

V usage is TRBV20-1 and J usage is TRBJ2-7; TRBD1 or TRBD2 may be the D gene (5 bases each). The germline CDR1 and CDR2 sequences are DFQATT and SNEGSKA (reference sequence). CDR3 length: 14 amino acids. V was cut by 0 bases and J by 4 bases, with 13 bases left in between. This chain's CDR3 is CSARDEGRSYEQYF. CDR3 nucleotides: TGCAGTGCTAGAGATGAGGGACGCAGTTACGAGCAGTACTTC.

For the CDR3, the DNA is TGTGCCAGCAGCGTAGCGCAGAGGTACAATGAGCAGTTCTTC. Residues: CASSVAQRYNEQFF. J is TRBJ2-1 and V is TRBV9, with D unresolved. Trimming stripped 0 bases from V and 4 bases from J, with 8 bases between. The CDR3 is made up of 14 amino acids. Germline V gene data show CDR1 as SGDLS and CDR2 as YYNGEE.

This sequence joins TRBV6-2 or TRBV6-3 and TRBJ2-1; 7 bases agree with TRBD2. Per germline, CDR1 MNHEY and CDR2 SVGEGT. V gave up 2 bases and J gave up 4 bases; unmatched junction bases: 5. The CDR3 length is 15 residues. The CDR3, as DNA: TGTGCCAGCAGTTACCGCGGGGGTGATTACAATGAGCAGTTCTTC. Its protein product is CASSYRGGDYNEQFF.

This clonotype was seen a few times. CDR3: CASSLGRDRPTYEQYF. The CDR3 DNA follows: TGTGCCAGCAGCTTGGGGAGGGACAGACCCACCTACGAGCAGTACTTC. The chain is built from TRBV5-5 and TRBJ2-7; possible D gene TRBD1, 7 bases. From germline, CDR1 is SGHKS and CDR2 YYEKEE (reference sequence). Trimming removed 0 bases from V and 2 bases from J, with 15 bases in between. The CDR3 sequence is 16 residues long. The full variable domain, its missing parts supplied by reference TRBV5-5 and TRBJ2-7, is DAGVTQSPTHLIKTRGQQVTLRCSPISGHKSVSWYQQVLGQGPQFIFQYYEKEERGRGNFPDRFSARQFPNYSSELNVNALLLGDSALYLCASSLGRDRPTYEQYFGPGTRLTVT.

The chain joins TRBV5-1 to TRBJ1-6; tentatively, D is TRBD1 (5 bases). There are 16 residues in the CDR3. Trimming cost V 6 bases and J 7 bases, with 20 bases left between them. Germline CDR1 and CDR2: SGHRS and YFSETQ. CDR3 sequence: CASNPSGFGGNSPLHF. In DNA form, the CDR3 reads TGCGCCAGCAACCCTTCGGGGTTTGGGGGGAATTCACCCCTCCACTTT.

The sample holds many counts of this clonotype. The gene calls are TRBV12-3 or TRBV12-4 and TRBJ2-1, with D unclear. This CDR3 has 11 amino acids. The V end lost 8 bases, the J end lost 7 bases, and 9 bases lay between the germline ends. CDR3 amino acids: CASGRGNEQFF. In nucleotides, the CDR3 is TGTGCCAGCGGACGAGGTAATGAGCAGTTCTTC.

Written as DNA, the CDR3 is TGTGCCAGCAGACTCACACAGAACACTGAAGCTTTCTTT. It encodes CASRLTQNTEAFF. The rearrangement joins TRBV12-3 or TRBV12-4 to TRBJ1-1; the D is unclear. The CDR3 sequence is 13 residues long. With 6 bases removed from V and 1 base from J, the gap between germline ends came to 9 bases.

This clonotype showed up just a few times. The J gene is TRBJ2-2, the V gene TRBV4-3; TRBD2 is a possible D gene (6 bases). Trimming cost V 0 bases and J 0 bases, with 14 bases left between them. Looked up from germline, CDR1 is LGHNA and CDR2 is YSLEER. The CDR3 spans 18 residues. CDR3 amino acids: CASSQESPGASNTGELFF. In DNA, the CDR3 is TGCGCCAGCAGCCAAGAATCCCCGGGAGCCTCGAACACCGGGGAGCTGTTTTTT.

A note on this clonotype: A much larger clone is a single base away; this may be a read error. This chain links TRBV28 with TRBJ2-2; unclear D gene. V lost 6 bases and J lost 1, with 6 bases in between. The CDR3 is 13 amino acids. The germline CDR1 and CDR2 sequences are MDHEN and SYDVKM. This CDR3 is CASRPQNTGELFF. The CDR3 DNA follows: TGTGCCAGCAGGCCCCAGAACACCGGGGAGCTGTTTTTT. Filled out from reference TRBV28 and TRBJ2-2, the complete variable domain reads DVKVTQSSRYLVKRTGEKVFLECVQDMDHENMFWYRQDPGLGLRLIYFSYDVKMKEKGDIPEGYSVSREKKERFSLILESASTNQTSMYLCASRPQNTGELFFGEGSRLTVL.

This clonotype showed up just a few times. This rearrangement joins TRBV9 to TRBJ2-1, with a possible D match to TRBD1 (5 bases). V was shortened by 0 bases and J by 6 bases, with 19 bases between the two germline ends. From germline, CDR1 is SGDLS and CDR2 YYNGEE. The CDR3 extends over 17 amino acids. The CDR3 loop reads CASSVAASDKPVNEQFF. DNA for the CDR3: TGTGCCAGCAGCGTAGCCGCGTCGGACAAACCGGTCAATGAGCAGTTCTTC.

This sequence joins TRBV7-2 and TRBJ2-2, with 14 positions matching TRBD2. CDR1 SGHTA and CDR2 FQGNSA come from the germline V gene. The CDR3 has 16 amino acids. The ends lost 6 bases at V and 5 bases at J; junction bases unmatched: 5. The CDR3 DNA reads TGTGCCAGCAGGGGACTAGCGGGGGAAATAACCGGGGAGCTGTTTTTT. Translating gives CASRGLAGEITGELFF.

DNA for the CDR3: TGTGCCACCAGCAGAGAATCTTATCAGCCCCAGCATTTT. Translation: CATSRESYQPQHF. The rearrangement joins TRBV15 to TRBJ1-5; D remains unclear. Trimming took off 0 bases at V and 5 bases at J, with 5 bases between the two ends. Germline assignment: CDR1 LNHNV and CDR2 YYDKDF (reference sequence). CDR3 length: 13 residues.